These 12 T cell receptor beta chains share one sample of origin, sequenced in a study of T cells after yellow fever vaccination. MiXCR, run by TCRdb on the 5' RACE reads, gives a single entry per CDR3 protein. The data hold 300,000 to 400,000 distinct CDR3 sequences, with approximately 12% observed a single time. The material sequenced was CD4+ T cells sorted from PBMCs, taken 15 days after the yellow fever booster vaccination. The receptors come from a man younger than 30 who received the YFV17D yellow fever vaccine.

The V call is TRBV19, the J call TRBJ1-5, with a weak D call TRBD1 (5 bases). CDR1 LNHDA and CDR2 SQIVND come from the germline V gene (reference sequence). The CDR3 length is 14 residues. Trimming removed 5 bases from V and 2 bases from J, with 10 bases in between. The CDR3 sequence: CASSRTNRNQPQHF. For the CDR3, the DNA is TGTGCCAGTAGTCGGACAAATCGCAATCAGCCCCAGCATTTT.

This clonotype was found a few times. This chain's CDR3 is CSVETGWDTEAFF. As DNA, the CDR3 is TGCAGCGTTGAGACAGGGTGGGACACTGAAGCTTTCTTT. The chain has TRBV29-1 and TRBJ1-1; 7 positions match TRBD1. V was pared by 3 bases and J by 3 bases, with 4 bases of the junction left unmatched. The CDR3 loop spans 13 amino acids. In germline, CDR1 is SQVTM, CDR2 ANQGSEA.

Ten or more counts support this clonotype. This chain connects TRBV7-2 to TRBJ2-7, with a tentative D call TRBD2 (7 bases). Trimming pared 5 bases from V and 5 bases from J, leaving 16 bases between. The germline CDR1 and CDR2 sequences are SGHTA and FQGNSA. The CDR3 has 14 residues. The DNA of the CDR3 is TGTGCCAGCAGCCTGGTGGGGGGGCTAAACGAGCAGTACGTC. Translation gives CASSLVGGLNEQYV.

This chain uses TRBV18 with TRBJ2-4; 9 nucleotides match TRBD1. J gave up 0 bases and V 1 base, and 1 base lay outside the gene matches. Germline-derived CDR1 and CDR2 are KGHSH and LQKENI. The CDR3 totals 16 residues. CDR3 DNA: TGTGCCAGCTCACCACGGACAGGGGTAGCCAAAAACATTCAGTACTTC. Encoded protein: CASSPRTGVAKNIQYF.

This clonotype was observed a handful of times. The chain uses TRBV7-3 and TRBJ2-3; TRBD2 agrees at 8 bases. With V trimmed by 4 bases and J by 1 base, 7 bases remained unmatched. This CDR3 comprises 16 residues. Germline V gene data show CDR1 as SGHTA and CDR2 as FQGTGA. The CDR3 nucleotides are TGTGCCAGCAGCTCTGGACTAGCCGATGGCACAGATACGCAGTATTTT. This sequence encodes CASSSGLADGTDTQYF.

This rearrangement joins TRBV25-1 to TRBJ1-1; weak D call: TRBD1 (6 bases). CDR3 length equals 16 residues. Trimming removed 3 bases at V and 3 bases at J, with 17 bases between. The germline gives CDR1 MGHDK, CDR2 SYGVNS. CDR3 loop: CASSDRYTGAYTEAFF. DNA for the CDR3: TGTGCCAGCAGTGACAGATATACGGGGGCGTACACTGAAGCTTTCTTT.

This rearrangement joins TRBV10-3 to TRBJ2-5; the D gene is possibly TRBD1 (6 bases). The CDR3 is 14 amino acids. The ends were cut back, 7 bases at V and 3 bases at J, with 15 bases in the middle. The germline gives CDR1 ENHRY, CDR2 SYGVKD. DNA for the CDR3: TGTGCCATCAAGATCCCGCCAGGGGAAGAGACCCAGTACTTC. Translation: CAIKIPPGEETQYF.

The rearrangement links TRBV7-2 to TRBJ2-3; 8 positions agree with TRBD2. The CDR3 consists of 13 residues. J was trimmed by 4 bases and V by 8 bases; bases with no gene match: 5. The germline CDR1 and CDR2 sequences are SGHTA and FQGNSA. In DNA, the CDR3 is TGTGCCAGCCGGTCGGGGGGGCCAGATACGCAGTATTTT. It is translated as CASRSGGPDTQYF.

This clonotype has more than one count but fewer than ten. CDR3 DNA sequence: TGTGCCAGCAGCACCCAGCGGGGGGCTTCCTACAATGAGCAGTTCTTC. Translation: CASSTQRGASYNEQFF. The chain carries TRBV5-6 and TRBJ2-1; 9 nucleotides line up with TRBD2. The CDR3 sequence is 16 residues long. Germline V lookup: CDR1 SGHDT, CDR2 YYEEEE. With V trimmed by 4 bases and J by 1 base, 6 bases remained unmatched.

Only a few counts were recorded for this clonotype. V gene TRBV3-1 combines with J gene TRBJ1-4; D ambiguous. V was pared by 1 base and J by 8 bases, with 11 bases between. This CDR3 has 14 amino acids. Per the germline V gene, CDR1 is LGHDT and CDR2 is YNNKEL (reference sequence). The CDR3 loop is CASSQAIATEKLFF. DNA for the CDR3: TGTGCCAGCAGCCAAGCCATCGCCACCGAAAAACTGTTTTTT.

This clonotype was recorded a few times. The genes are TRBV7-8 and TRBJ2-5; 7 bases line up with TRBD1. With V trimmed by 5 bases and J by 2 bases, 11 bases remained unmatched. Germline loops: CDR1 SGHVS, CDR2 FQNEAQ. This CDR3 has 16 residues. DNA of the CDR3: TGTGCCAGCAGCGCCCGAGGGGGCTTGGGACAAGAGACCCAGTACTTC. Translating it yields CASSARGGLGQETQYF.

The chain is built from TRBV5-1 and TRBJ1-2; D call uncertain. Germline values: CDR1 SGHRS, CDR2 YFSETQ. The CDR3 covers 14 residues. V was pared by 0 bases and J by 8 bases, with 14 bases between. CDR3 nucleotides: TGCGCCAGCAGCTTGGTGCTGCCTTCCGGCGGCTACACCTTC. This codes for CASSLVLPSGGYTF.